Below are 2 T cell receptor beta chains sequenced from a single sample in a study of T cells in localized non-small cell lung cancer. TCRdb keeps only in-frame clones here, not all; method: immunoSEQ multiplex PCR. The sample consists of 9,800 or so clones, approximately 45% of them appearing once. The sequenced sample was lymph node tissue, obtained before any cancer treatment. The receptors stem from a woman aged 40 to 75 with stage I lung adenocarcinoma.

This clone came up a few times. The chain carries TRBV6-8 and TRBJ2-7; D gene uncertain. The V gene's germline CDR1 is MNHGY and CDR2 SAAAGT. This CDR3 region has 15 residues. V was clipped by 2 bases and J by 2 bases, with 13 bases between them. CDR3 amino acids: CASSYGEQSTYEQYF. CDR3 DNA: TGTGCCAGCAGTTACGGGGAACAGAGTACCTACGAGCAGTACTTC.

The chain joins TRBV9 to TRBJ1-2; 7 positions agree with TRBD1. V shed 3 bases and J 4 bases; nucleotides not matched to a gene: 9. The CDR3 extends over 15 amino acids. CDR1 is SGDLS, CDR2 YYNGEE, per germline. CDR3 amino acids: CASSAQRTGTYGYTF. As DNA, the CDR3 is TGTGCCAGCAGCGCCCAGAGGACAGGAACCTATGGCTACACCTTC. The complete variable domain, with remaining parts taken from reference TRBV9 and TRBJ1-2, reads DSGVTQTPKHLITATGQRVTLRCSPRSGDLSVYWYQQSLDQGLQFLIQYYNGEERAKGNILERFSAQQFPDLHSELNLSSLELGDSALYFCASSAQRTGTYGYTFGSGTRLTVV.